This TCR beta chain is drawn from a study of OX40 agonist ivuxolimab in advanced cancers. Study information: Patients received ivuxolimab, an agonistic anti-OX40 (CD134) antibody. Overall study results and limits: Still undetermined is the antigen specificity of the expanded peripheral T cells. At 0.1 to 3.0 mg/kg, clonal expansion of CD4+ and CD8+ blood T cells had occurred by week 6.

Per the germline V gene, CDR1 is MNHEY and CDR2 is SVGAGI. V lost 0 bases and J lost 8; bases outside the gene matches: 2. This CDR3 has 13 amino acids. This table comes from immunoSEQ multiplex PCR, and its TCRdb copy is limited to in-frame clones, with some not included. The profile shows 92,000 or so clones, 84% of them singletons. For this clone: Its antigen is not known.

The chain joins TRBV6-5 to TRBJ1-2, with TRBD1 identical over 8 bases. Sequenced material: CD4+ or CD8+ T cells sorted from blood, taken in a trial of the OX40 agonist ivuxolimab. This receptor was taken from an adult with an advanced solid tumor such as melanoma, head and neck, liver or kidney cancer. Here the CDR3 DNA reads TGTGCCAGCAGTTACTCGGACAGGGACGGCTACACCTTC. Its translation is CASSYSDRDGYTF.